This TCR beta chain was recovered during a study of beta chain features in type 1 diabetes. Study overall: Patients and healthy donors were similar in age, gender and cell yields. Findings and limits, study-wide: TCRB CDR3s from Type 1 diabetes patients were moderately but significantly shorter in all four CD4+ subsets. Type 1 diabetes patients showed fewer insertions and more deletions at VDJ junctions. The study notes PCR might favor shorter templates equally in patients and controls.

Every isolated RNA sample was fully reverse transcribed, so sequencing captured expressed TCRB transcripts. Profiling relied on immunoSEQ multiplex PCR, and the TCRdb table lists in-frame clones only, not all of them. The data contain approximately 170,000 clones, just over 9% of them seen just once; the ten biggest clones take up about 2.1%. Germline V gene sequence: CDR1 MGHRA, CDR2 YSYEKL. V dropped 0 bases and J dropped 4; count of bases not matched to a gene: 7. The CDR3 extends over 16 amino acids. This clone appeared a few times. What it recognizes is unknown. The V and J genes are TRBV4-1 and TRBJ2-3; TRBD2 matches 7 bases. This clonotype was sampled from a young woman in good health. The sequenced material came from central memory CD4+ T cells from blood. The chain's CDR3 is CASSQDRGGDSDTQYF. The CDR3, as DNA: TGCGCCAGCAGCCAAGATCGTGGGGGGGACTCAGATACGCAGTATTTT.